This T cell receptor beta chain was documented in a study of shared clonotypes between healthy human individuals. CDR3 size: 15 residues. Between the trimmed V and J ends, which lost 4 bases and 1 base, there was a span of 13 bases. The V gene's germline CDR1 is SGHNT and CDR2 YYREEE (reference sequence). Repertoires were generated with immunoSEQ multiplex PCR, while TCRdb's copy carries only in-frame clones and drops some. The sample comprises some 530,000 clones, around 80% of which are singletons, and 12% rests with the top ten. The gene calls are TRBV5-4 and TRBJ2-3, with D possibly matching TRBD2 (6 bases). Sequenced material: PBMCs. The clonotype originates from a woman aged 40-49 years in good health. Some clones in this sample may be carry-over from other donors' samples. This CDR3 is CASSLSAGRTDTQYF. The CDR3 region has the DNA TGTGCCAGCAGCCTGTCGGCGGGGCGCACAGATACGCAGTATTTT.